The clone carrying this TCR beta chain has a handful of counts. The antigen is undetermined. This sample stems from a study of beta chain features in type 1 diabetes. Study overall: Cell yields, gender and age were comparable in patients and healthy donors. General study points: Possible PCR preference for shorter templates applied equally to patients and controls.

CDR3 size: 15 residues. Losses at the gene ends were 5 bases for V and 4 bases for J; bases not matched to a gene: 7. CDR1 is MDHEN, CDR2 SYDVKM, per germline. Expressed TCRB transcripts got sequenced, as all isolated RNA was reverse transcribed. Data came from immunoSEQ multiplex PCR; TCRdb stores just in-frame clones and leaves some out. The sample yields about 150,000 clones, 11% seen once. This receptor was taken from a man between 18 and 35 years old in good health. Sequences were obtained from central memory CD4+ T cells from blood. This chain uses TRBV28 with TRBJ1-1; 10 bases line up with TRBD1. The CDR3 loop reads CASSPRTGGTTEAFF. The CDR3, as DNA: TGTGCCAGCAGTCCCCGGACAGGGGGGACCACTGAAGCTTTCTTT.